This T cell receptor (beta chain) came from a study of CD8 T cells in ankylosing spondylitis. TCRdb re-called the 5' RACE reads with MiXCR, one entry per CDR3 protein. The data show over 100,000 distinct CDR3 sequences, roughly 11% seen once. This CDR3 spans 14 amino acids. Deletions cut 6 bases from V and 4 bases from J, with 16 bases between. Germline CDR1 and CDR2: MDHEN and SYDVKM. This clonotype has a count of ten or more. The chain uses TRBV28 and TRBJ2-7; D possibly corresponds to TRBD2 (5 bases). The receptor comes from a female donor with ankylosing spondylitis or in good health (not recorded which). Sequenced material: blood, either unsorted or a sorted T cell fraction (not recorded which). CDR3: CASRPTSGLYEQYF. The CDR3, as DNA: TGTGCCAGCAGACCAACCTCAGGACTTTACGAGCAGTACTTC.